What follows are 27 T cell receptor beta chains derived from one specimen sequenced in a study of T cell repertoires in cytomegalovirus infection. Each CDR3 protein is one row after TCRdb ran MiXCR on the reads. The table shows some 390,000 distinct CDR3 sequences, with about a sixth occurring only once. The sample was PBMCs. These receptors were obtained from a human donor in good health (CMV status not recorded). Some clones in this sample may be carry-over from other donors' samples.

This sequence joins TRBV12-3 or TRBV12-4 and TRBJ2-3, with D unclear. V lost 3 bases and J 7 bases, leaving 8 bases between the germline ends. CDR3 size: 12 residues. CDR3 DNA: TGTGCCAGCAGTTTTAACGAGTATACGCAGTATTTT. Translating it yields CASSFNEYTQYF.

Here the CDR3 DNA reads TGTGCCAGCGGCTCCGGGACTAGCGGGAGGCTGGAGACCCAGTACTTC. Amino acid sequence: CASGSGTSGRLETQYF. The chain uses TRBV7-2 and TRBJ2-5, with 15 bases aligning to TRBD2. With V trimmed by 8 bases and J by 5 bases, 9 bases remained unmatched. The CDR3 has 16 residues. CDR1 and CDR2 from the germline V gene are SGHTA and FQGNSA.

This chain connects TRBV4-1 to TRBJ2-1, with 11 nucleotides matching TRBD2. CDR1 and CDR2 (germline): MGHRA, YSYEKL. Trimming cost V 2 bases and J 0 bases; bases outside gene matches: 12. The CDR3 covers 20 residues. CDR3: CASSQLASGRFYSSYNEQFF. The CDR3 nucleotides are TGCGCCAGCAGCCAACTGGCTAGCGGGAGGTTCTACAGCTCCTACAATGAGCAGTTCTTC.

The rearrangement links TRBV15 to TRBJ1-5, with D perhaps TRBD1 (5 bases). Germline lookup yields CDR1 LNHNV and CDR2 YYDKDF (reference sequence). Trimming took off 5 bases at V and 4 bases at J, with 9 bases between the two ends. This CDR3 region has 13 residues. The CDR3 DNA sequence: TGTGCCACCAGCGAGCAGGGTAATCAGCCCCAGCATTTT. Its translation is CATSEQGNQPQHF.

This clonotype was picked up a small number of times. The rearrangement uses TRBV5-4 and TRBJ2-3; possible D gene TRBD2, 5 bases. V was pared by 2 bases and J by 6 bases, with 13 bases between. There are 14 residues in the CDR3. Germline values: CDR1 SGHNT, CDR2 YYREEE (reference sequence). The CDR3 DNA follows: TGTGCCAGCAGCTTCGAGGGAGTACGTGATACGCAGTATTTT. Translation gives CASSFEGVRDTQYF.

V and J are TRBV20-1 and TRBJ2-3; 10 bases line up with TRBD2. Germline CDR1 and CDR2: DFQATT and SNEGSKA (reference sequence). The CDR3 runs 14 residues. V trimming: 6 bases; J trimming: 6 bases; junction bases outside the gene matches: 9. DNA of the CDR3: TGCAGTGCAGAGCGGGAGGGCCTATGGGATACGCAGTATTTT. Amino acid sequence: CSAEREGLWDTQYF.

This clonotype has at least ten counts. The chain carries TRBV7-2 and TRBJ2-3; D not certain. Germline values: CDR1 SGHTA, CDR2 FQGNSA. V lost 7 bases and J lost 2, with 13 bases in between. There are 14 residues in the CDR3. The CDR3 is CASTPNPATDTQYF. As DNA, the CDR3 is TGTGCCAGCACCCCAAACCCGGCCACAGATACGCAGTATTTT. The entire variable domain, with the rest obtained from reference TRBV7-2 and TRBJ2-3, is as follows: GAGVSQSPSNKVTEKGKDVELRCDPISGHTALYWYRQSLGQGLEFLIYFQGNSAPDKSGLPSDRFSAERTGGSVSTLTIQRTQQEDSAVYLCASTPNPATDTQYFGPGTRLTVL.

The J gene is TRBJ2-1, the V gene TRBV12-3 or TRBV12-4; 10 bases are a match to TRBD2. The CDR3 spans 14 residues. The V segment lost 7 bases and the J segment 4 bases; nucleotides outside the gene matches: 4. The CDR3 loop is CASNTSGAYNEQFF. The DNA for the CDR3 is TGTGCCAGCAATACTAGCGGGGCATACAATGAGCAGTTCTTC.

The chain combines TRBV11-2 with TRBJ1-1; D uncertain. V was shortened by 0 bases and J by 11 bases, with 13 bases between the two germline ends. Germline V lookup: CDR1 SGHAT, CDR2 FQNNGV. This CDR3 is built from 13 residues. CDR3 loop: CASSLDPMGTAFF. DNA for the CDR3: TGTGCCAGCAGCTTAGACCCGATGGGCACGGCTTTCTTT.

This clonotype was observed at least ten times. The rearrangement joins TRBV28 to TRBJ1-5; D remains ambiguous. Deletions cut 6 bases from V and 7 bases from J, with 16 bases between. Per the germline V gene, CDR1 is MDHEN and CDR2 is SYDVKM. The CDR3 has 14 amino acids. The CDR3 reads CASSPTLRLQPQHF. The CDR3 nucleotides read TGTGCCAGCAGCCCCACGCTCAGGCTCCAGCCCCAGCATTTT.

The V call is TRBV11-2, the J call TRBJ2-2; a possible D gene is TRBD2 (5 bases). This CDR3 region has 13 residues. V was shortened by 2 bases and J by 7 bases, with 8 bases between the two germline ends. Germline lookup yields CDR1 SGHAT and CDR2 FQNNGV. The CDR3, as DNA: TGTGCCAGCAGCTTATGGGGAGTCGGGGAGCTGTTTTTT. It specifies CASSLWGVGELFF.

The chain links TRBV11-2 to TRBJ2-5, with D uncertain. The CDR3 covers 14 residues. V gave up 3 bases and J gave up 5 bases, with 13 bases separating them. Germline V gene sequence: CDR1 SGHAT, CDR2 FQNNGV. This CDR3 is CASSFRLPRETQYF. CDR3 nucleotides: TGTGCCAGCAGCTTCAGACTGCCAAGGGAGACCCAGTACTTC.

V gene TRBV4-1 combines with J gene TRBJ2-7, with 7 positions matching TRBD1. Germline trimming cut 1 base from V and 2 bases from J; bases unmatched to any gene: 5. The CDR3 runs 15 residues. The germline gives CDR1 MGHRA, CDR2 YSYEKL. The CDR3 DNA is TGCGCCAGCAGCCAAGGGTGGGGACAGCCCTACGAGCAGTACTTC. It encodes CASSQGWGQPYEQYF.

Ten or more counts support this clonotype. The chain employs TRBV7-3 and TRBJ2-2; weak D call: TRBD1 (6 bases). Trimming stripped 0 bases from V and 3 bases from J, with 11 bases between. Germline V gene lookup returns CDR1 SGHTA and CDR2 FQGTGA. This CDR3 region has 16 residues. The CDR3 is CASSLTPGQYTGELFF. As DNA, the CDR3 is TGTGCCAGCAGCTTAACCCCCGGACAGTACACCGGGGAGCTGTTTTTT.

The chain carries TRBV28 and TRBJ1-2; D remains unclear. Per germline, CDR1 MDHEN and CDR2 SYDVKM. The CDR3 contains 12 residues. The V and J ends lost 5 bases and 8 bases respectively, with 12 bases between them. In DNA, the CDR3 is TGTGCCAGCAGTCCCAATGGGCGGGGCTACACCTTC. Protein: CASSPNGRGYTF.

This clonotype was seen ten or more times. The CDR3 DNA reads TGTGCCATCGCCCTAACAGCTTACTATGGCTACACCTTC. Encoded protein: CAIALTAYYGYTF. J is TRBJ1-2 and V is TRBV10-3; D remains ambiguous. Trimming stripped 8 bases from V and 3 bases from J, with 13 bases between. Germline-derived CDR1 and CDR2 are ENHRY and SYGVKD. The CDR3 has 13 amino acids.

A few counts support this clonotype. This chain joins TRBV27 and TRBJ1-2, with a possible D match to TRBD1 (6 bases). The CDR3 is 14 amino acids. V lost 2 bases and J 3 bases, leaving 10 bases between the germline ends. From germline, CDR1 is MNHEY and CDR2 SMNVEV (reference sequence). CDR3 sequence: CASSLTGPHYGYTF. CDR3 nucleotides: TGTGCCAGCAGTTTAACAGGGCCCCACTATGGCTACACCTTC.

The chain is built from TRBV5-1 and TRBJ1-1; 10 bases line up with TRBD1. This CDR3 comprises 14 residues. The germline V gene encodes CDR1 SGHRS and CDR2 YFSETQ. V was pared by 0 bases and J by 11 bases, with 7 bases of the junction left unmatched. The CDR3 DNA follows: TGCGCCAGCAGCTTGGCCTCCGGGACAGGGGTTGCTTTCTTT. Amino acid sequence: CASSLASGTGVAFF.

The chain couples TRBV7-9 to TRBJ1-6, with a tentative D call TRBD1 (5 bases). The CDR3 loop spans 14 amino acids. Germline loops: CDR1 SEHNR, CDR2 FQNEAQ (reference sequence). With 1 base removed from V and 9 bases from J, the gap between germline ends came to 10 bases. CDR3 in amino acids: CASSLEGRVSPLHF. The CDR3 DNA is TGTGCCAGCAGCTTAGAGGGGAGAGTTTCACCCCTCCACTTT. Full variable domain (outside the CDR3, taken from reference TRBV7-9 and TRBJ1-6): DTGVSQNPRHKITKRGQNVTFRCDPISEHNRLYWYRQTLGQGPEFLTYFQNEAQLEKSRLLSDRFSAERPKGSFSTLEIQRTEQGDSAMYLCASSLEGRVSPLHFGNGTRLTVT.

This clonotype has a count of ten or more. The rearrangement links TRBV7-2 to TRBJ2-1; 14 bases align to TRBD2. Per germline, CDR1 SGHTA and CDR2 FQGNSA. J was trimmed by 6 bases and V by 5 bases; bases with no gene match: 6. The CDR3 is made up of 16 amino acids. CDR3 sequence: CASSPGLAGGINEQFF. CDR3 DNA: TGTGCCAGCAGCCCCGGACTAGCGGGAGGAATCAATGAGCAGTTCTTC.

This clonotype has ten or more counts. J is TRBJ1-5 and V is TRBV7-9, with D unclear. V shed 4 bases and J shed 5 bases, with 12 bases lying between them. The germline CDR1 and CDR2 sequences are SEHNR and FQNEAQ (reference sequence). The CDR3 sequence is 14 residues long. The DNA for the CDR3 is TGTGCCAGCAGCTCCATCCTTGCGGATCAGCCCCAGCATTTT. This translates into CASSSILADQPQHF.

This clonotype was counted many times. CDR3 coding DNA: TGTGCCAGCAGTTCCGGGACAACTGTTTACAATGAGCAGTTCTTC. Protein sequence: CASSSGTTVYNEQFF. The rearrangement uses TRBV27 and TRBJ2-1; tentatively, D is TRBD1 (6 bases). V dropped 4 bases and J dropped 4 bases, with 14 bases sitting between them. The V gene's germline CDR1 is MNHEY and CDR2 SMNVEV (reference sequence). The CDR3 extends over 15 amino acids.

Notes on this clonotype: Possible read error: a much larger clone is one base away. The conserved closing phenylalanine or tryptophan is absent in this CDR3, likely reflecting a read error. The chain links TRBV7-6 to TRBJ1-1, with D perhaps matching TRBD1 (5 bases). Germline V gene data show CDR1 as SGHVS and CDR2 as FNYEAQ. The CDR3 covers 13 residues. Trimming pared 1 base from V and 11 bases from J, leaving 14 bases between. CDR3 region: CASSLGGGLRAFL. DNA of the CDR3: TGTGCCAGCAGCTTAGGGGGGGGACTGAGGGCTTTCCTT.

This clonotype was picked up a small number of times. J is TRBJ1-2 and V is TRBV10-3; tentative D call: TRBD1 (6 bases). The CDR3 runs to 14 residues. V was cut by 7 bases and J by 1 base, with 13 bases left in between. Germline V lookup: CDR1 ENHRY, CDR2 SYGVKD. CDR3 sequence: CAIKGTSRNYGYTF. The CDR3 nucleotides read TGTGCCATCAAAGGGACATCCCGTAACTATGGCTACACCTTC.

This clonotype was detected ten times or more. The CDR3 spells CAWSGTYEQYF. The DNA of the CDR3 is TGTGCCTGGAGCGGTACCTACGAGCAGTACTTC. This chain links TRBV30 with TRBJ2-7; no reliable D call. This CDR3 region has 11 residues. Looked up from germline, CDR1 is GTSNPN and CDR2 is SVGIG (reference sequence). The germline V and J ends were trimmed by 3 bases and 2 bases, with 5 bases remaining between them.

The chain couples TRBV20-1 to TRBJ2-7; 16 bases are shared with TRBD2. Germline V gene sequence: CDR1 DFQATT, CDR2 SNEGSKA (reference sequence). With 6 bases clipped from V and 1 base from J, the junction kept 9 bases outside the gene matches. The CDR3 covers 17 residues. The CDR3 sequence: CSAGTSGRGAGSYEQYF. CDR3 nucleotide sequence: TGCAGTGCCGGGACTAGCGGGAGGGGGGCTGGGTCCTACGAGCAGTACTTC.

This clonotype was detected many times. This chain uses TRBV10-3 with TRBJ1-1; the D is unclear. V was cut by 3 bases and J by 1 base, with 6 bases left in between. This CDR3 spans 13 amino acids. Germline CDR1 and CDR2: ENHRY and SYGVKD. The CDR3 loop reads CAISEEGNTEAFF. CDR3 nucleotide sequence: TGTGCCATCAGTGAAGAGGGGAACACTGAAGCTTTCTTT.